The subject of this entry is one T cell receptor (beta chain). What it binds is unknown. This specimen belongs to a study of CD8 T cells in ankylosing spondylitis. Study-wide results and limits: Within peripheral blood, clones linked to disease were CD8+ and relatively rare. A TCR beta motif of under 10 highly homologous variants appeared characteristic of ankylosing spondylitis blood. Matched synovial fluid from ankylosing spondylitis patients was reported to be enriched for disease-linked clones. Prior work had noted some motif variants in reactive arthritis blood and synovial fluid.

It was by quantitative 5'-RACE with molecular barcodes that TCR beta libraries were made. TCRdb recomputed calls from the 5' RACE reads with MiXCR, one row per CDR3 protein. The sample has a few hundred thousand distinct CDR3 sequences, 7.5% to 9% seen once. Germline V gives CDR1 LNHDA, CDR2 SQIVND (reference sequence). V trimming: 3 bases; J trimming: 9 bases; junction bases outside the gene matches: 13. The CDR3 has 16 residues. The chain uses TRBV19 and TRBJ2-1, with TRBD2 matching 8 bases. The material sequenced was blood, either unsorted or a sorted T cell fraction (not recorded which). This receptor was obtained from a male donor with ankylosing spondylitis. CDR3 DNA: TGTGCCAGTAGTATTTGGCCAGCGGGAGAGGGCGGTGAGCAGTTCTTC. This gives the protein CASSIWPAGEGGEQFF.